These 7 T cell receptor beta chains were sequenced from one sample in a study of cytomegalovirus exposure and HLA in healthy donors (dated by TCRdb to the late 2010s). Libraries were built with the immunoSEQ multiplex PCR assay. The source is immuneACCESS, and TCRdb retained only in-frame sequences with V and J called. Part of the clones is not carried over; for the studies checked, unresolved V genes explain less than half of this, and the remainder is unexplained. In this sample the table shows 220,000 or so clones, approximately 88% of which occur a single time. The ten largest clones take up roughly 13% of the sample. Sequencing input: PBMCs. Receptors were obtained from a woman between 25 and 40 years old in good health and CMV-seropositive.

This clone was detected once. The rearrangement joins TRBV15 to TRBJ2-1, with TRBD1 as a possible D gene (6 bases). The CDR3 extends over 15 amino acids. V gave up 1 base and J gave up 5 bases, with 12 bases separating them. Germline V gene sequence: CDR1 LNHNV, CDR2 YYDKDF (reference sequence). For the CDR3, the DNA is TGTGCCACCAGCAGAGCTCCAGGGGATAACAATGAGCAGTTCTTC. Translated: CATSRAPGDNNEQFF.

The rearrangement links TRBV30 to TRBJ2-7; 7 nucleotides align to TRBD2. This CDR3 comprises 13 residues. The V segment lost 2 bases and the J segment 6 bases; nucleotides outside the gene matches: 7. Germline CDR1 and CDR2: GTSNPN and SVGIG (reference sequence). The CDR3 DNA reads TGTGCCTGGAGTCCAGCGGGGCAGGGCGAGCAGTACTTC. Amino acid sequence: CAWSPAGQGEQYF.

The chain uses TRBV7-9 and TRBJ2-3; D is undetermined. The CDR3 contains 14 residues. The germline V and J ends were trimmed by 5 bases and 3 bases, with 12 bases remaining between them. Germline CDR1 reads SEHNR; CDR2 reads FQNEAQ (reference sequence). CDR3 sequence: CASSAGPTTDTQYF. CDR3 coding DNA: TGTGCCAGCAGCGCCGGACCTACGACAGATACGCAGTATTTT. Using reference TRBV7-9 and TRBJ2-3 for the parts outside the CDR3, the full variable domain is DTGVSQNPRHKITKRGQNVTFRCDPISEHNRLYWYRQTLGQGPEFLTYFQNEAQLEKSRLLSDRFSAERPKGSFSTLEIQRTEQGDSAMYLCASSAGPTTDTQYFGPGTRLTVL.

The rearrangement links TRBV2 to TRBJ2-2; D is possibly TRBD1 or TRBD2 (6 bases each). V was shortened by 7 bases and J by 4 bases, with 13 bases between the two germline ends. The CDR3 consists of 14 residues. Germline V gene data show CDR1 as SNHLY and CDR2 as FYNNEI. Here the CDR3 DNA reads TGTGCCAGCAACAGCAGGGGAGGCACCGGGGAGCTGTTTTTT. Encoded protein: CASNSRGGTGELFF.

The chain has TRBV4-1 and TRBJ2-7, with TRBD1 matching over 8 bases. V lost 4 bases to trimming and J lost 7 bases; unmatched junction nucleotides: 9. Germline CDR1 reads MGHRA; CDR2 reads YSYEKL. This CDR3 has 14 amino acids. The CDR3 loop is CASSLMTGAWEQYF. CDR3 nucleotide sequence: TGCGCCAGCAGCCTCATGACAGGGGCCTGGGAGCAGTACTTC.

This clone appeared a few times. The chain employs TRBV19 and TRBJ1-5, with 8 bases that match TRBD1. The CDR3 is 11 residues long. The V segment lost 7 bases and the J segment 11 bases; nucleotides outside the gene matches: 4. Germline assignment: CDR1 LNHDA and CDR2 SQIVND (reference sequence). CDR3 region: CASNQGAAQHF. The CDR3 nucleotides are TGTGCCAGTAACCAGGGGGCAGCCCAGCATTTT.

A few counts support this clone. The gene calls are TRBV5-1 and TRBJ2-5, with D tentatively TRBD1 (5 bases). Per germline, CDR1 SGHRS and CDR2 YFSETQ. Trimming shortened V by 0 bases and J by 2 bases, and 14 bases separated the two germline ends. The CDR3 is 16 residues long. CDR3 residues: CASSLAPPTAQETQYF. CDR3 DNA sequence: TGCGCCAGCAGCTTGGCTCCCCCGACAGCTCAAGAGACCCAGTACTTC.